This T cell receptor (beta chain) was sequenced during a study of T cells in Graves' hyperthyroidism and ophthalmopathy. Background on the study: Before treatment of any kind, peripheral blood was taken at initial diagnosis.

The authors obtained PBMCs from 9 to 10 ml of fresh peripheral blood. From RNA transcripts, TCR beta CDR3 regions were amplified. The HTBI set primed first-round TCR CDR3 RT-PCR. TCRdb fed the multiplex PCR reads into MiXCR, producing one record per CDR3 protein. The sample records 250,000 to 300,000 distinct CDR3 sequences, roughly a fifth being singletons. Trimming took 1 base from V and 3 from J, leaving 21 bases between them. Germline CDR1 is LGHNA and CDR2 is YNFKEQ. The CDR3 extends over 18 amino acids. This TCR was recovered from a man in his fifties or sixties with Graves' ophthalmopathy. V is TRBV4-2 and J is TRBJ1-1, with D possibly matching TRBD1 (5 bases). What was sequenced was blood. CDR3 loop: CASSQARGRRTGDTEAFF. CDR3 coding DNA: TGTGCCAGCAGCCAAGCACGGGGCCGGCGGACCGGAGACACTGAAGCTTTCTTT.